This T cell receptor beta chain came from a study of T cells after yellow fever vaccination. Study observations and caveats: Within FACS-sorted repertoires, abundant clonotypes contaminating from the bulk population could be present. The booster response re-showed most primary clones: 96% CD4, approximately 90% CD8.

This clonotype was counted between two and nine times. What it binds is not known. Per the germline V gene, CDR1 is GTSNPN and CDR2 is SVGIG (reference sequence). V lost 4 bases and J lost 4, with 13 bases in between. CDR3 length equals 13 residues. TCRdb reanalysed the 5' RACE reads using MiXCR and keeps one entry per CDR3 protein. This sample has 200,000 to 300,000 distinct CDR3 sequences, with less than 8.5% found just once. The TCR sequence derives from a young man who received the YFV17D yellow fever vaccine. Source: CD4+ T cells sorted from PBMCs, taken 15 days after the yellow fever booster vaccination. This rearrangement joins TRBV30 to TRBJ1-1; D is perhaps TRBD1 (5 bases). The CDR3 DNA is TGTGCCTGGATGAAGGATAGGGGCACTGAAGCTTTCTTT. Protein product: CAWMKDRGTEAFF.